One sample yielded the 25 T cell receptor beta chains listed below, sequenced in a study of T-cell memory formation after mild COVID-19 (dated by TCRdb to the early 2020s). Libraries were constructed by 5' RACE. The sample was run on an Illumina NovaSeq 6000. In-frame beta chains were kept once TCRdb had trimmed the public reads at Q25 with fastp and called clones with MiXCR. Duplicate CDR3 protein sequences are folded into a single record with the most common DNA and genes. The sample table holds 110,000 to 150,000 distinct CDR3 sequences, of which 14% were seen once. The ten top clones hold more than 25% of the sample. The sample was PBMCs or a T cell subset sorted from them (not recorded which). All receptors derive from an adult woman who had mild COVID-19 (a few samples of this study predate the infection). The sample titles of this study are shuffled in the database, so cell type and time point are left out; the donor was told from shared clones.

J is TRBJ2-1 and V is TRBV19; TRBD2 agrees at 9 bases. Germline V gene data show CDR1 as LNHDA and CDR2 as SQIVND (reference sequence). This CDR3 has 15 amino acids. V shed 5 bases, J shed 8 bases, and the junction held 10 bases outside the gene matches. The DNA of the CDR3 is TGTGCCAGTAGTGCCGCGCGGGAGGGCCGGGATGAGCAGTTCTTC. Translation gives CASSAAREGRDEQFF. Full variable domain (remainder filled in from reference TRBV19 and TRBJ2-1): DGGITQSPKYLFRKEGQNVTLSCEQNLNHDAMYWYRQDPGQGLRLIYYSQIVNDFQKGDIAEGYSVSREKKESFPLTVTSAQKNPTAFYLCASSAAREGRDEQFFGPGTRLTVL.

The V and J genes are TRBV20-1 and TRBJ1-4; 9 bases map to TRBD1. The CDR3 length is 15 residues. Germline CDR1 and CDR2: DFQATT and SNEGSKA (reference sequence). V was pared by 0 bases and J by 5 bases, with 4 bases of the junction left unmatched. CDR3 sequence reads: CSAREGTGSNEKLFF. The DNA of the CDR3 is TGCAGTGCTAGAGAAGGGACAGGGTCGAATGAAAAACTGTTTTTT.

This clonotype has just a few counts. The chain is built from TRBV6-5 and TRBJ1-1; D unclear. Germline assignment: CDR1 MNHEY and CDR2 SVGAGI. The CDR3 is made up of 14 amino acids. V was shortened by 3 bases and J by 3 bases, with 11 bases between the two germline ends. The CDR3 is CASSYREGDTEAFF. CDR3 sequence (DNA): TGTGCCAGCAGTTATAGAGAGGGAGACACTGAAGCTTTCTTT.

This clonotype has a handful of counts. The V gene is TRBV5-1, the J gene TRBJ2-7; D tentatively reads TRBD1 or TRBD2 (5 bases each). Trimming removed 4 bases at V and 4 bases at J, with 18 bases between. The CDR3 runs 15 residues. Germline V lookup: CDR1 SGHRS, CDR2 YFSETQ. The CDR3 DNA reads TGCGCCAGCAGCGCCGGGACGAATTTCTTTTACGAGCAGTACTTC. Its translation: CASSAGTNFFYEQYF. Variable domain in full (rest from reference TRBV5-1 and TRBJ2-7): KAGVTQTPRYLIKTRGQQVTLSCSPISGHRSVSWYQQTPGQGLQFLFEYFSETQRNKGNFPGRFSGRQFSNSRSEMNVSTLELGDSALYLCASSAGTNFFYEQYFGPGTRLTVT.

The chain employs TRBV24-1 and TRBJ2-2; D is possibly TRBD1 (6 bases). Germline V gene lookup returns CDR1 KGHDR and CDR2 SFDVKD. The CDR3 consists of 18 residues. Trimming removed 2 bases at V and 0 bases at J, with 15 bases between. CDR3 bases: TGTGCCACCAGTGATTCCTCGACAGGTCTGTCGAACACCGGGGAGCTGTTTTTT. Protein product: CATSDSSTGLSNTGELFF.

This clonotype was seen a handful of times. This chain joins TRBV3-1 and TRBJ2-7, with 7 positions matching TRBD1. The CDR3 loop spans 14 amino acids. V was clipped by 0 bases and J by 3 bases; unmatched bases: 2. The germline CDR1 and CDR2 sequences are LGHDT and YNNKEL (reference sequence). In nucleotides, the CDR3 is TGTGCCAGCAGCCAAGAGGGACAGATCTACGAGCAGTACTTC. It is translated as CASSQEGQIYEQYF.

V and J are TRBV3-1 and TRBJ2-7; no reliable D call. The CDR3 is made up of 14 amino acids. Germline CDR1 LGHDT, CDR2 YNNKEL (reference sequence). Trimming stripped 0 bases from V and 1 base from J, with 7 bases between. Here the CDR3 reads CASSQDVLSYEQYF. CDR3 DNA sequence: TGTGCCAGCAGCCAAGACGTCCTGTCCTACGAGCAGTACTTC.

The chain combines TRBV6-2 or TRBV6-3 with TRBJ1-1, with D possibly TRBD1 on 5 matching bases. V was cut by 5 bases and J by 4 bases, with 11 bases left in between. This CDR3 is built from 13 residues. Germline CDR1 is MNHEY and CDR2 is SVGEGT. CDR3 in amino acids: CASSPSGGTEAFF. The DNA of the CDR3 is TGTGCCAGCAGTCCGTCGGGGGGCACTGAAGCTTTCTTT.

This clonotype was counted a few times. The chain employs TRBV18 and TRBJ2-7; D possibly uses TRBD1 or TRBD2 (7 bases each). This CDR3 has 15 amino acids. Germline lookup yields CDR1 KGHSH and CDR2 LQKENI. V gave up 6 bases and J gave up 2 bases, with 17 bases separating them. The CDR3 DNA reads as TGTGCCAGCTCCCTGACAGGGACTACCACCTACGAGCAGTACTTC. This codes for CASSLTGTTTYEQYF.

J is TRBJ2-7 and V is TRBV19; D not certain. This CDR3 has 13 residues. Trimming stripped 4 bases from V and 6 bases from J, with 13 bases between. Germline V lookup: CDR1 LNHDA, CDR2 SQIVND (reference sequence). As DNA, the CDR3 is TGTGCCAGTAGTACCACAGTGGCTACCGAGCAGTACTTC. Translated: CASSTTVATEQYF.

This clonotype was counted a few times. This chain links TRBV9 with TRBJ1-2, with D tentatively TRBD1 (6 bases). The CDR3 length is 14 residues. V was shortened by 4 bases and J by 5 bases, with 15 bases between the two germline ends. Germline CDR1 reads SGDLS; CDR2 reads YYNGEE. CDR3 sequence (DNA): TGTGCCAGCAGCCCAACGGACAGAGCTTATGGCTACACCTTC. Its translation: CASSPTDRAYGYTF.

This clonotype turned up a few times. The chain links TRBV4-1 to TRBJ2-7; no clear D gene. Germline V gene sequence: CDR1 MGHRA, CDR2 YSYEKL. The CDR3 is 15 amino acids. V was shortened by 3 bases and J by 0 bases, with 12 bases between the two germline ends. The CDR3 DNA sequence: TGCGCCAGCAGCCAGATCCTGAGGAGCTCCTACGAGCAGTACTTC. Encoded protein: CASSQILRSSYEQYF.

The table lists this clonotype with a few counts. The chain joins TRBV20-1 to TRBJ2-1; D is unresolved. The CDR3 spans 11 residues. From germline, CDR1 is DFQATT and CDR2 SNEGSKA (reference sequence). V lost 3 bases and J 7 bases, leaving 7 bases between the germline ends. CDR3 nucleotide sequence: TGCAGTGCTAGGTCGTTGAATGAGCAGTTCTTC. This codes for CSARSLNEQFF.

The chain carries TRBV12-3 or TRBV12-4 and TRBJ1-2; maybe TRBD1 (5 bases). Trimming removed 3 bases at V and 7 bases at J, with 9 bases between. This CDR3 has 12 amino acids. The CDR3 DNA reads TGTGCCAGCAGTTTGGGGGTCCGTGGCTACACCTTC. Its translation is CASSLGVRGYTF.

This rearrangement joins TRBV12-3 or TRBV12-4 to TRBJ1-5; 7 bases are a match to TRBD1. The V and J ends lost 5 bases and 5 bases, in that order; junction bases with no gene match: 9. CDR3 length equals 15 residues. The CDR3 DNA reads TGTGCCAGCAGTCGCGCACAGGGGACAGATCAGCCCCAGCATTTT. Residues: CASSRAQGTDQPQHF.

A few counts support this clonotype. This chain joins TRBV6-5 and TRBJ2-1, with 11 positions matching TRBD2. The CDR3 sequence is 18 residues long. V was pared by 0 bases and J by 7 bases, with 11 bases of the junction left unmatched. Germline V CDR1 and CDR2: MNHEY, SVGAGI. The CDR3 reads CASSYSPSGGPLYNEQFF. The CDR3 DNA sequence: TGTGCCAGCAGTTACTCGCCTAGCGGGGGGCCCCTTTATAATGAGCAGTTCTTC.

This CDR3 is CASLSTGLAGTDTQYF. The DNA for the CDR3 is TGTGCCAGCCTATCTACGGGACTAGCGGGGACAGATACGCAGTATTTT. The chain links TRBV13 to TRBJ2-3, with 13 nucleotides matching TRBD2. Germline lookup yields CDR1 PRHDT and CDR2 FYEKMQ (reference sequence). CDR3 length: 16 residues. The V and J ends lost 8 bases and 3 bases, in that order; junction bases with no gene match: 8. The variable domain in full, completed from reference TRBV13 and TRBJ2-3, reads AAGVIQSPRHLIKEKRETATLKCYPIPRHDTVYWYQQGPGQDPQFLISFYEKMQSDKGSIPDRFSAQQFSDYHSELNMSSLELGDSALYFCASLSTGLAGTDTQYFGPGTRLTVL.

This chain links TRBV29-1 with TRBJ2-1; D is perhaps TRBD1 (6 bases). Germline assignment: CDR1 SQVTM and CDR2 ANQGSEA. The germline V and J ends were trimmed by 6 bases and 9 bases, with 21 bases remaining between them. This CDR3 is 14 amino acids long. The CDR3 loop reads CSVPFGQSFAEQFF. The DNA for the CDR3 is TGCAGCGTCCCATTCGGACAGTCATTCGCTGAGCAGTTCTTC.

This clonotype was observed many times. The rearrangement joins TRBV7-8 to TRBJ2-1, with D tentatively TRBD1 (5 bases). Germline CDR1 and CDR2: SGHVS and FQNEAQ. The CDR3 is 14 amino acids. Trimming removed 1 base from V and 13 bases from J, with 17 bases in between. CDR3 loop: CASSLVGDWKRQFF. In DNA, the CDR3 is TGTGCCAGCAGCTTAGTAGGGGATTGGAAGAGACAGTTCTTC.

In this sample, this clonotype turned up a few times. For the CDR3, the DNA is TGCGCCAGCAGCCAAGTTTGGGGAGAGACCCAGTACTTC. Encoded protein: CASSQVWGETQYF. J is TRBJ2-5 and V is TRBV4-1; D is unclear. Germline V gene data show CDR1 as MGHRA and CDR2 as YSYEKL. The germline V and J ends were trimmed by 1 base and 4 bases, with 7 bases remaining between them. This CDR3 comprises 13 residues.

Notes on this clonotype: One end of the junction varies from germline; a read error may be responsible. V gene TRBV10-3 combines with J gene TRBJ2-7; tentatively, D is TRBD2 (7 bases). Looked up from germline, CDR1 is ENHRY and CDR2 is SYGVKD. CDR3 length: 14 residues. CDR3 protein: CSISEGGGSYEQYF. CDR3 bases: TGTTCCATCAGTGAGGGAGGGGGCTCCTACGAGCAGTACTTC.

The chain recombines TRBV5-6 with TRBJ2-2; 9 nucleotides match TRBD2. V trimming: 2 bases; J trimming: 3 bases; junction bases outside the gene matches: 2. The germline V gene encodes CDR1 SGHDT and CDR2 YYEEEE. CDR3 length equals 15 residues. The CDR3 is CASSFAGGYTGELFF. CDR3 coding DNA: TGTGCCAGCAGCTTCGCGGGGGGGTACACCGGGGAGCTGTTTTTT.

The genes are TRBV7-9 and TRBJ1-2; tentative D call: TRBD1 (5 bases). Germline V gene sequence: CDR1 SEHNR, CDR2 FQNEAQ (reference sequence). This CDR3 has 14 residues. V lost 5 bases and J 6 bases, leaving 16 bases between the germline ends. The CDR3 protein is CASSPHSTGDGYTF. The CDR3 DNA follows: TGTGCCAGCAGCCCCCACTCCACAGGAGATGGCTACACCTTC. The whole variable domain, remainder taken from reference TRBV7-9 and TRBJ1-2, is DTGVSQNPRHKITKRGQNVTFRCDPISEHNRLYWYRQTLGQGPEFLTYFQNEAQLEKSRLLSDRFSAERPKGSFSTLEIQRTEQGDSAMYLCASSPHSTGDGYTFGSGTRLTVV.

The chain combines TRBV24-1 with TRBJ2-3, with 8 bases matching TRBD1. The junction had 11 bases not matched to a gene; V was cut back by 5 bases and J by 5 bases. Germline lookup yields CDR1 KGHDR and CDR2 SFDVKD. The CDR3 covers 16 residues. The CDR3 region has the DNA TGTGCCACCAGTGTCCACTCGGGGACAGGCCGAGATACGCAGTATTTT. It specifies CATSVHSGTGRDTQYF.

This clonotype was counted only a few times. This chain links TRBV6-5 with TRBJ2-1; D possibly corresponds to TRBD2 (5 bases). V was pared by 0 bases and J by 3 bases, with 12 bases between. The length of the CDR3 is 16 residues. In germline, CDR1 is MNHEY, CDR2 SVGAGI. DNA for the CDR3: TGTGCCAGCAGTTACTCGGGAGCGGAGGTCTACAATGAGCAGTTCTTC. It specifies CASSYSGAEVYNEQFF.